This TCR beta chain originates from a study of cytomegalovirus exposure and HLA in healthy donors (dated by TCRdb to about 2017). A note on the overall study: According to a later analysis, the 120 or so validation repertoires were produced on the same platform as the 600 to 850 repertoires of the first cohort. The aim of the study was to test whether cataloging public T cell receptors could identify signatures of past pathogen exposure. In addition to the first cohort of 650 to 800 subjects, a separate validation cohort of approximately 130 different subjects was used. To predict cytomegalovirus infection status, the study brought together high-throughput TCR immunosequencing, statistical association of individual TCRs with disease status, and machine learning. The investigation overall reported the following: A total of 150 or so TCR beta chains were listed by the study as associated with cytomegalovirus. A later analysis found that TCRs clustered in the first cohort also tended to co-occur in the 130 or so validation repertoires, with approximately 95% of cluster scores above 0. Most TCR sequences were observed very rarely across donors, whereas some public TCRs were present in many individuals. According to the authors, the approach could potentially be generalized to other disease states and immunological phenotypes. The classifier was reported to diagnose cytomegalovirus status with high specificity and sensitivity in both the original and validation cohorts. In vitro tests confirmed that a few of the cytomegalovirus-associated TCR beta chains recognize cytomegalovirus antigens. The validation cohort had no HLA typing available for a later analysis, so co-occurrence within that cohort was assessed over all 110 or so repertoires.

Receptors were amplified or captured by the immunoSEQ multiplex PCR assay. As for the authors' bioinformatics: To diagnose cytomegalovirus status from the catalog of TCR beta chain sequences, a statistical classification framework was built. Sourced from immuneACCESS, this table was stored by TCRdb with only in-frame sequences that have V and J called. A share of the clones is absent; for the studies checked, an unresolved V gene accounts for under half, and the remainder has no known explanation. V and J calls and clone size are those listed in that table; D and trimming were worked out from the DNA. Present in this sample are about 49,000 clones, roughly 92% of which were seen just once. Over 1.3% of the sample is held by the ten biggest clonotypes. V lost 6 bases and J lost 5 bases, and the count of bases not matched to a germline gene is 3. The cysteine opens and the phenylalanine closes a CDR3 of 13 amino acids. Just CDR3 DNA is preserved here, 39 bases in frame from base 1.

Notes on this clone: Its antigen target is currently unknown. No base quality values were provided; no much bigger clone lies one nucleotide off.

Separate from the approximately 730-subject first cohort, the validation cohort of 90 to 150 subjects was the group to which the donors belonged. The sample taken for sequencing was PBMCs. The chain uses TRBV23-1 and TRBJ1-5; TRBD1 agrees with 8 junctional bases. TRBV23-1 qualifies as an ORF whose function is uncertain. This TCR derives from a man in his late teens or twenties in good health and CMV-seronegative. The CDR3 region: CASSRQGHQPQHF. The nucleotides read TGCGCCAGCAGCCGACAGGGGCATCAGCCCCAGCATTTT.